Detailed here is one TCR beta chain. Germline assignment: CDR1 SQVTM and CDR2 ANQGSEA. CDR3 length equals 11 residues. The V and J ends lost 0 bases and 11 bases respectively, with 10 bases between them. This record comes from a study of blood T cell repertoires in COVID-19. As for the study in general: Italy, Spain and the United States were the sources of the convalescent and acute COVID-19 samples. Nucleic acid was either cDNA or gDNA, and it came from T cells, B-cell-depleted T cells, or PBMCs.

Original processing methods: Estimated nucleated cell counts came from reference gene primer amplification. Sequencing used immunoSEQ multiplex PCR; TCRdb keeps in-frame clones, though not all of them. Clone size and V and J calls were adopted from that table, with D and trimming inferred from the DNA. The sample gives approximately 200,000 clones, roughly four fifths of which show up once; 9.5% to 15% is in the top ten. The sequence came from a woman in her forties or fifties with acute or convalescent COVID-19. This sequence joins TRBV29-1 and TRBJ1-2; D not resolved. Sequencing input: peripheral blood. CDR3 region: CSVEENYRYTF. CDR3 nucleotides: TGCAGCGTTGAAGAGAACTACCGGTACACCTTC.